One and the same sample provided the 10 T cell receptor beta chains below, sequenced in a study of PD-1 blockade in classical Hodgkin lymphoma (dated by TCRdb to between 2020 and 2021). The label giving this sample's time point can be read as: cycle 2 day 1 (C2D1) of nivolumab. Every trial patient had relapsed following autologous stem cell transplantation, and prior brentuximab vedotin exposure was what differed among cohorts A, B and C. Library preparation used the immunoSEQ multiplex PCR assay. Sourced from immuneACCESS, this table was stored by TCRdb with only in-frame sequences that have V and J called. A share of the clones is absent; for the studies checked, an unresolved V gene accounts for under half, and the remainder has no known explanation. The sample table lists 98,000 or so clones, about 88% of them with a count of one. The top ten clones comprise just under 20% of the sample. This specimen was peripheral blood mononuclear cells (PBMCs), taken before the second cycle of nivolumab. These receptors were collected from a human donor with classical Hodgkin lymphoma.

CDR3 residues: CASRRTRSSTDTQYF. DNA for the CDR3: TGTGCCAGCAGAAGGACCCGATCTAGCACAGATACGCAGTATTTT. The V and J genes are TRBV6-6 and TRBJ2-3; D not certain. V was shortened by 6 bases and J by 0 bases, with 13 bases between the two germline ends. The germline V gene encodes CDR1 MNHNY and CDR2 SVGAGI (reference sequence). The CDR3 totals 15 residues.

The rearrangement uses TRBV5-1 and TRBJ2-1; the D gene could be TRBD1 or TRBD2 (6 bases each). The CDR3 loop spans 14 amino acids. Trimming shortened V by 4 bases and J by 3 bases, and 11 bases separated the two germline ends. Germline V CDR1 and CDR2: SGHRS, YFSETQ. The CDR3 sequence is CASSLEGDYNEQFF. For the CDR3, the DNA is TGCGCCAGCAGCCTGGAGGGGGACTACAATGAGCAGTTCTTC.

The V and J genes are TRBV5-1 and TRBJ1-3; D gene ambiguous. Trimming left V 4 bases short and J 2 bases short, with 16 bases between. This CDR3 contains 16 residues. Per the germline V gene, CDR1 is SGHRS and CDR2 is YFSETQ. The CDR3 loop is CASSLETAITGNTIYF. DNA for the CDR3: TGCGCCAGCAGCCTCGAGACGGCAATCACTGGAAACACCATATATTTT. The whole variable domain, filled in from reference TRBV5-1 and TRBJ1-3, reads KAGVTQTPRYLIKTRGQQVTLSCSPISGHRSVSWYQQTPGQGLQFLFEYFSETQRNKGNFPGRFSGRQFSNSRSEMNVSTLELGDSALYLCASSLETAITGNTIYFGEGSWLTVV.

The CDR3 region is CASSEGDIDTGELFF. The CDR3 coding sequence is TGTGCCAGCAGTGAAGGGGACATAGACACCGGGGAGCTGTTTTTT. The V and J genes are TRBV2 and TRBJ2-2, with D possibly TRBD1 on 6 matching bases. The CDR3 has 15 amino acids. Per germline, CDR1 SNHLY and CDR2 FYNNEI. V lost 1 base and J lost 3, with 9 bases in between.

V usage is TRBV7-9 and J usage is TRBJ1-5; 8 positions match TRBD1. Per the germline V gene, CDR1 is SEHNR and CDR2 is FQNEAQ (reference sequence). This CDR3 comprises 16 residues. V gave up 5 bases and J gave up 6 bases; unmatched junction bases: 12. The CDR3 DNA reads TGTGCCAGCAGCCCCGGGGGGACAGGAGTGGGTCAGCCCCAGCATTTT. Protein: CASSPGGTGVGQPQHF. The variable domain in full, with the rest retrieved from reference TRBV7-9 and TRBJ1-5, is DTGVSQNPRHKITKRGQNVTFRCDPISEHNRLYWYRQTLGQGPEFLTYFQNEAQLEKSRLLSDRFSAERPKGSFSTLEIQRTEQGDSAMYLCASSPGGTGVGQPQHFGDGTRLSIL.

This clone is medium-sized by share. This sequence joins TRBV19 and TRBJ2-7; 10 bases are shared with TRBD2. Germline CDR1 and CDR2: LNHDA and SQIVND (reference sequence). The CDR3 sequence is 12 residues long. J lost 10 bases, V lost 4 bases, and 4 bases had no gene match. CDR3 loop: CASSTIAGGQYF. Here the CDR3 DNA reads TGTGCCAGTAGTACTATAGCGGGAGGCCAGTACTTC.

This chain links TRBV4-2 with TRBJ2-1, with D perhaps being TRBD1 or TRBD2 (5 bases each). CDR3 length: 13 residues. Per germline, CDR1 LGHNA and CDR2 YNFKEQ. V gave up 0 bases and J gave up 10 bases, with 10 bases separating them. In DNA, the CDR3 is TGTGCCAGCAGCCAAGAGGGACCAGCAGAGCAGTTCTTC. This translates into CASSQEGPAEQFF.

The chain carries TRBV5-1 and TRBJ2-5; no firm D call. The V gene's germline CDR1 is SGHRS and CDR2 YFSETQ. V dropped 2 bases and J dropped 0 bases, with 2 bases sitting between them. There are 12 residues in the CDR3. CDR3 sequence reads: CASSFNQETQYF. CDR3 nucleotide sequence: TGCGCCAGCAGCTTCAACCAAGAGACCCAGTACTTC.

This chain links TRBV7-9 with TRBJ2-5; 8 bases map to TRBD2. The CDR3 sequence is 15 residues long. Germline CDR1 is SEHNR and CDR2 is FQNEAQ (reference sequence). The J segment lost 1 base and the V segment lost 4 bases, leaving 5 bases of the junction unmatched. This chain's CDR3 is CASSSRSGSQETQYF. CDR3 nucleotides: TGTGCCAGCAGCTCACGGAGCGGGAGCCAAGAGACCCAGTACTTC.

The V and J genes are TRBV6-5 and TRBJ1-4; tentatively, D is TRBD1 (5 bases). CDR3 length equals 14 residues. Germline V CDR1 and CDR2: MNHEY, SVGAGI. V lost 0 bases and J lost 8, with 10 bases in between. As DNA, the CDR3 is TGTGCCAGCAGTTACTCGGGGGTGCGAGAAAAACTGTTTTTT. Encoded protein: CASSYSGVREKLFF.